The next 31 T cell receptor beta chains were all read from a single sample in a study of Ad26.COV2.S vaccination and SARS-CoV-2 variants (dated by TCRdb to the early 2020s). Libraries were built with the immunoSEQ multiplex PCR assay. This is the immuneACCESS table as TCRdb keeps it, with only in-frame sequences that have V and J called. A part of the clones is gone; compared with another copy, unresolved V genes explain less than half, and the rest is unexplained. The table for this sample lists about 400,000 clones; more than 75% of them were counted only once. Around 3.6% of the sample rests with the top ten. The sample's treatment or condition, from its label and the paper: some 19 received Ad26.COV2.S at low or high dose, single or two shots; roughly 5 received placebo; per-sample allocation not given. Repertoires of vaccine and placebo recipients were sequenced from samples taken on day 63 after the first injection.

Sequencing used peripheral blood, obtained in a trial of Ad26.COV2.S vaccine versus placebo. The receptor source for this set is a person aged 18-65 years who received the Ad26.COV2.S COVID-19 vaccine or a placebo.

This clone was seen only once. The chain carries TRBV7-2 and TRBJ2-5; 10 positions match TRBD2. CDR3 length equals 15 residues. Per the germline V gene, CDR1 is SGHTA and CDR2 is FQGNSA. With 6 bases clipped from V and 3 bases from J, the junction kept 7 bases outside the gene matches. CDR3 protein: CASSQAGGPEETQYF. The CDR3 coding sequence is TGTGCCAGCAGTCAAGCGGGGGGGCCAGAAGAGACCCAGTACTTC.

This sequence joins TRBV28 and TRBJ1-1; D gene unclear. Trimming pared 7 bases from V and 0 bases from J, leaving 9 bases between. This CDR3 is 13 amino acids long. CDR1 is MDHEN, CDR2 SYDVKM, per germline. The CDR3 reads CASTRDLNTEAFF. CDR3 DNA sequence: TGTGCCAGCACCCGTGACCTGAACACTGAAGCTTTCTTT. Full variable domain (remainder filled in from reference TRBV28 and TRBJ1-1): DVKVTQSSRYLVKRTGEKVFLECVQDMDHENMFWYRQDPGLGLRLIYFSYDVKMKEKGDIPEGYSVSREKKERFSLILESASTNQTSMYLCASTRDLNTEAFFGQGTRLTVV.

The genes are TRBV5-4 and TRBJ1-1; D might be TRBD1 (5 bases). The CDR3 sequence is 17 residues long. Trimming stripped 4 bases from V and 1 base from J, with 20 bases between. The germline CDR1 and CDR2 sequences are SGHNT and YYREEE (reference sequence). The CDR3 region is CASSPTGPGFPNTEAFF. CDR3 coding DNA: TGTGCCAGCAGCCCAACAGGCCCGGGGTTCCCGAACACTGAAGCTTTCTTT.

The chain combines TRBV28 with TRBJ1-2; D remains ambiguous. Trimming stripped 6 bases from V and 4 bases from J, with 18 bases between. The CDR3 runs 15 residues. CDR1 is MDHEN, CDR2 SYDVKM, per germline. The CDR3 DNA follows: TGTGCCAGCAGATCCGGGCCTCATAGGCTCTATGGCTACACCTTC. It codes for CASRSGPHRLYGYTF.

CDR3 sequence: CASSLSTPLAGLYNEQFF. CDR3 nucleotides: TGTGCCAGCAGCCTATCAACACCTCTAGCGGGGCTGTACAATGAGCAGTTCTTC. The chain combines TRBV27 with TRBJ2-1; 9 nucleotides line up with TRBD2. V trimming: 6 bases; J trimming: 4 bases; junction bases outside the gene matches: 16. Germline lookup yields CDR1 MNHEY and CDR2 SMNVEV (reference sequence). The CDR3 runs 18 residues.

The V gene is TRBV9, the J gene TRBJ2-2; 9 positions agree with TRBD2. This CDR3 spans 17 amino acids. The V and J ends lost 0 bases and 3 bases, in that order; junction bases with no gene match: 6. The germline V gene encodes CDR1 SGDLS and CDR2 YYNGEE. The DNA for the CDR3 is TGTGCCAGCAGCGTAGGCGGGGGGGCCGAATACACCGGGGAGCTGTTTTTT. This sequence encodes CASSVGGGAEYTGELFF.

CDR3 DNA sequence: TGTGCCAGCAGCGTAGCGGCCAGGAGCTCCTATAATTCACCCCTCCACTTT. Translating it yields CASSVAARSSYNSPLHF. J is TRBJ1-6 and V is TRBV9; D is undetermined. The germline gives CDR1 SGDLS, CDR2 YYNGEE. The CDR3 has 17 residues. With 0 bases removed from V and 0 bases from J, the gap between germline ends came to 10 bases.

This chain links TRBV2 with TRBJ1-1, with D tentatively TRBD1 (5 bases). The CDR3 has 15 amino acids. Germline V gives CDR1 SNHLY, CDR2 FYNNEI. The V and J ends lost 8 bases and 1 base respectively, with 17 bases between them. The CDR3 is CASGGGPSRNTEAFF. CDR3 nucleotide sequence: TGTGCCAGCGGGGGGGGACCGTCGAGGAACACTGAAGCTTTCTTT. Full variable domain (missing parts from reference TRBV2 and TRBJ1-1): EPEVTQTPSHQVTQMGQEVILRCVPISNHLYFYWYRQILGQKVEFLVSFYNNEISEKSEIFDDQFSVERPDGSNFTLKIRSTKLEDSAMYFCASGGGPSRNTEAFFGQGTRLTVV.

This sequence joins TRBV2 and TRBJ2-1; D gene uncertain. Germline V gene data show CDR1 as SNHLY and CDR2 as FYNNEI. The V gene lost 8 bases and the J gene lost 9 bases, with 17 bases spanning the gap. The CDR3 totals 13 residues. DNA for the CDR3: TGTGCCAGCCTTTTTGCGTCTGGGCTTGAGCAGTTCTTC. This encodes CASLFASGLEQFF.

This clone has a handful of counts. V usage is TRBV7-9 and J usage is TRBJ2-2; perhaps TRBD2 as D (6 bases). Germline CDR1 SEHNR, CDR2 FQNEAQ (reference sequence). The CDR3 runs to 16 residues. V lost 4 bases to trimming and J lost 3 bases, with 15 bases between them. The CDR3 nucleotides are TGTGCCAGCAGCTCCGACAAATGGGGGGACACCGGGGAGCTGTTTTTT. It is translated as CASSSDKWGDTGELFF. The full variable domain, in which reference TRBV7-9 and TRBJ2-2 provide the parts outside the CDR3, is DTGVSQNPRHKITKRGQNVTFRCDPISEHNRLYWYRQTLGQGPEFLTYFQNEAQLEKSRLLSDRFSAERPKGSFSTLEIQRTEQGDSAMYLCASSSDKWGDTGELFFGEGSRLTVL.

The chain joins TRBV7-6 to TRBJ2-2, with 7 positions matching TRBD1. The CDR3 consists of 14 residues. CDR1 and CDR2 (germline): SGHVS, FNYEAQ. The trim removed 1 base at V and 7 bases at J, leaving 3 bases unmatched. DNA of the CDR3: TGTGCCAGCAGCTTAGGGACAGGTTTCGGGGAGCTGTTTTTT. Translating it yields CASSLGTGFGELFF. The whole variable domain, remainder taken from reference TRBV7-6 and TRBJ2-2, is GAGVSQSPRYKVTKRGQDVALRCDPISGHVSLYWYRQALGQGPEFLTYFNYEAQQDKSGLPNDRFSAERPEGSISTLTIQRTEQRDSAMYRCASSLGTGFGELFFGEGSRLTVL.

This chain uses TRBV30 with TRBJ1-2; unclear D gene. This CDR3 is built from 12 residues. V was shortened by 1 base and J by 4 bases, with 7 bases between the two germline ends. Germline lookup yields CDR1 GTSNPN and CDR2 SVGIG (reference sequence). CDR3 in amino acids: CAWSGSGYGYTF. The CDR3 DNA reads TGTGCCTGGAGTGGAAGTGGCTATGGCTACACCTTC.

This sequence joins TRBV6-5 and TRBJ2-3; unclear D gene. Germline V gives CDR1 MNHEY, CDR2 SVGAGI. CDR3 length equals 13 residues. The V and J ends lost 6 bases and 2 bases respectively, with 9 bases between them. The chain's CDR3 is CASRLANTDTQYF. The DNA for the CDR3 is TGTGCCAGCAGACTCGCGAACACAGATACGCAGTATTTT.

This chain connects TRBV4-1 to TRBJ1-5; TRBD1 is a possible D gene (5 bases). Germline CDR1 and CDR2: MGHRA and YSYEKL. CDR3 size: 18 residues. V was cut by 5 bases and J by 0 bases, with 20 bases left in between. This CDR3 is CASSSWGPDSHSNQPQHF. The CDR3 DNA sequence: TGCGCCAGCAGCTCCTGGGGACCTGACAGTCATAGCAATCAGCCCCAGCATTTT.

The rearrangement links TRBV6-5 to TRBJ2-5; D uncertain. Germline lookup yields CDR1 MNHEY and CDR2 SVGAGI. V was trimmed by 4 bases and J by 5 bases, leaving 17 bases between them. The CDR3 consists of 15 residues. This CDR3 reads CASSSPRSDSETQYF. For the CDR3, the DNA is TGTGCCAGCAGTTCCCCCCGGTCCGACTCGGAGACCCAGTACTTC.

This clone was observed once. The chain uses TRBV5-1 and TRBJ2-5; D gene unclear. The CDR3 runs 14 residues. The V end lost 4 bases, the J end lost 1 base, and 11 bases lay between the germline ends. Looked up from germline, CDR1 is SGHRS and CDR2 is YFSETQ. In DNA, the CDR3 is TGCGCCAGCAGCCGACCACTTCTCCAAGAGACCCAGTACTTC. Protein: CASSRPLLQETQYF.

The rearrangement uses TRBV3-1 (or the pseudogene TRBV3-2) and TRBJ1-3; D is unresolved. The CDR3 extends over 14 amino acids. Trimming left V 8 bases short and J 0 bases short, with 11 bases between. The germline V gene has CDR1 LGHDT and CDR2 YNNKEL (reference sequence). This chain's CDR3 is CASSREISGNTIYF. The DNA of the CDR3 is TGTGCCAGCTCAAGGGAAATCTCTGGAAACACCATATATTTT.

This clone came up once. CDR3 sequence (DNA): TGTGCCAGCAGCGAAAAGGGGGAGAAAAGGGAGACCCAGTACTTC. Protein sequence: CASSEKGEKRETQYF. The chain joins TRBV2 to TRBJ2-5; perhaps TRBD1 as D (6 bases). V lost 6 bases to trimming and J lost 5 bases, with 19 bases between them. Germline-derived CDR1 and CDR2 are SNHLY and FYNNEI. The CDR3 is made up of 15 amino acids.

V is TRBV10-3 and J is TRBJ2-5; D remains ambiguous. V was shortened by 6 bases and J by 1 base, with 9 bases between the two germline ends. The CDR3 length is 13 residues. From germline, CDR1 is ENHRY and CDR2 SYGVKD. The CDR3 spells CAIRLSPQETQYF. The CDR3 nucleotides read TGTGCCATCAGGCTTAGCCCCCAAGAGACCCAGTACTTC.

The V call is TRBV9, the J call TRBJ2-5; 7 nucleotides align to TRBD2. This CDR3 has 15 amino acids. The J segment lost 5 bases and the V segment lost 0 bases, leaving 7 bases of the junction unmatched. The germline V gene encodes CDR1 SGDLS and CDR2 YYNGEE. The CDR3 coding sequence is TGTGCCAGCAGCGTAGAGGGACTATACCGGGAGACCCAGTACTTC. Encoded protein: CASSVEGLYRETQYF.

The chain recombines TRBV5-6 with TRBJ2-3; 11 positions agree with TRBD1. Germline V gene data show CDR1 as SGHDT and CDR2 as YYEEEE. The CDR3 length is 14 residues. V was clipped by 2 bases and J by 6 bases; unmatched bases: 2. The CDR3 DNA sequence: TGTGCCAGCAGCTTACGGGACAGGGGGGATACGCAGTATTTT. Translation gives CASSLRDRGDTQYF. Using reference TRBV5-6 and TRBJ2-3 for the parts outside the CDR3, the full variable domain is DAGVTQSPTHLIKTRGQQVTLRCSPKSGHDTVSWYQQALGQGPQFIFQYYEEEERQRGNFPDRFSGHQFPNYSSELNVNALLLGDSALYLCASSLRDRGDTQYFGPGTRLTVL.

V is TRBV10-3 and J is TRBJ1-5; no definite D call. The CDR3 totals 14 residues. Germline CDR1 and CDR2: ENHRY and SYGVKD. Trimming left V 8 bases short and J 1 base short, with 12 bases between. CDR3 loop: CAIGGDWSNQPQHF. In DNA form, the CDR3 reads TGTGCCATCGGCGGGGATTGGAGCAATCAGCCCCAGCATTTT.

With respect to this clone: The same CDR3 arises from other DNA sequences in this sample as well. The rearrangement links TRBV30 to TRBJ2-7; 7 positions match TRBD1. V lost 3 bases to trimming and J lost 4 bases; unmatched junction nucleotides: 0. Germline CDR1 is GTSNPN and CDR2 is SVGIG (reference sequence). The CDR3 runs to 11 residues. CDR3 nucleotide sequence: TGTGCCTGGAGCAGGGGGTACGAGCAGTACTTC. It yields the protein CAWSRGYEQYF.

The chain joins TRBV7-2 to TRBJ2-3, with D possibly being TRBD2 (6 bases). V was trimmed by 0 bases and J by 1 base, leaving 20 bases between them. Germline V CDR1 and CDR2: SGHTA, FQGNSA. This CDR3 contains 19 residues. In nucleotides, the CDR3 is TGTGCCAGCAGCTTAGCGCGTTGGGGGAGGTTAAGGGGCACAGATACGCAGTATTTT. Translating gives CASSLARWGRLRGTDTQYF.

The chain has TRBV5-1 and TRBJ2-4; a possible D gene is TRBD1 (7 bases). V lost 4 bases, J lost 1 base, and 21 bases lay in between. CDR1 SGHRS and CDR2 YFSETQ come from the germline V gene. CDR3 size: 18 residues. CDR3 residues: CASSVSPGGGSAKNIQYF. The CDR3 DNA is TGCGCCAGCAGCGTTAGTCCCGGAGGGGGCTCGGCCAAAAACATTCAGTACTTC.

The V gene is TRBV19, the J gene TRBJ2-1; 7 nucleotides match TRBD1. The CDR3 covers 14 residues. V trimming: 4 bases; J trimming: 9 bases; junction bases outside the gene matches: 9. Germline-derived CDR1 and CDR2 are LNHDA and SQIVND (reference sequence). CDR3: CASSTRDRAGEQFF. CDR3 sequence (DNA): TGTGCCAGTAGTACCCGAGACAGGGCCGGTGAGCAGTTCTTC.

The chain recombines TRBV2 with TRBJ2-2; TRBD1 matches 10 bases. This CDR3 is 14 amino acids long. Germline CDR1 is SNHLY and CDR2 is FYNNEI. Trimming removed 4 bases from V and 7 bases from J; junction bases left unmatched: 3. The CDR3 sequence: CASSGQGAGGELFF. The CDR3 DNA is TGTGCCAGCAGTGGACAGGGGGCTGGCGGGGAGCTGTTTTTT.

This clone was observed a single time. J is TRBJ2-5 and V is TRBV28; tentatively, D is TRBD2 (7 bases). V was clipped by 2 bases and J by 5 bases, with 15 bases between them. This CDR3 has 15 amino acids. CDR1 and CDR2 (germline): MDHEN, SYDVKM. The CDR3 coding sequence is TGTGCCAGCAGTTTAGCGGGGGCAGTACGGGAGACCCAGTACTTC. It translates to CASSLAGAVRETQYF.

The CDR3 loop is CASSLESRGARSSYNSPLHF. The CDR3 DNA reads as TGCGCCAGCAGCTTGGAATCAAGGGGCGCCCGGAGCTCCTATAATTCACCCCTCCACTTT. The chain links TRBV5-1 to TRBJ1-6; tentatively, D is TRBD1 (5 bases). In germline, CDR1 is SGHRS, CDR2 YFSETQ. The V end was cut by 0 bases, the J end by 0 bases, with 19 bases between. The CDR3 contains 20 residues. The full variable domain, rest sourced from reference TRBV5-1 and TRBJ1-6, is KAGVTQTPRYLIKTRGQQVTLSCSPISGHRSVSWYQQTPGQGLQFLFEYFSETQRNKGNFPGRFSGRQFSNSRSEMNVSTLELGDSALYLCASSLESRGARSSYNSPLHFGNGTRLTVT.

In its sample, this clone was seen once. The CDR3 loop reads CASSYIAAWGNQPQHF. The CDR3 nucleotides read TGTGCCAGCAGTTACATAGCCGCTTGGGGCAATCAGCCCCAGCATTTT. V and J are TRBV6-5 and TRBJ1-5; D is unclear. The CDR3 contains 16 residues. CDR1 is MNHEY and CDR2 is SVGAGI in the germline V gene. The V gene lost 2 bases and the J gene lost 2 bases, with 13 bases spanning the gap.

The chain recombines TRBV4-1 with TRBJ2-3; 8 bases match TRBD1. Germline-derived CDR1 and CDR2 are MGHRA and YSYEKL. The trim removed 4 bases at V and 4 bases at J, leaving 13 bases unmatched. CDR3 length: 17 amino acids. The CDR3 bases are TGCGCCAGCAGCCTAAATGAGGGACAGGTACCTTCAGATACGCAGTATTTT. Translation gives CASSLNEGQVPSDTQYF.